The 10 T cell receptor beta chains below were found in one sample sequenced in a study of T cell changes during pregnancy in multiple sclerosis. Here immunoSEQ multiplex PCR was the method, and the copy in TCRdb shows in-frame clones only, minus some. The table has fewer than 60,000 clones, approximately 95% seen once. The material was CD8+ T cells from peripheral blood mononuclear cells, obtained in the first trimester of pregnancy. The origin of the receptors is a female donor with multiple sclerosis, enrolled in a pregnancy study.

The V gene is TRBV4-1, the J gene TRBJ2-7, with TRBD2 as a possible D gene (6 bases). Trimming stripped 4 bases from V and 4 bases from J, with 14 bases between. This CDR3 contains 14 residues. The germline V gene encodes CDR1 MGHRA and CDR2 YSYEKL. Here the CDR3 reads CASSPNAGGYEQYF. CDR3 coding DNA: TGCGCCAGCAGCCCCAACGCTGGGGGGTACGAGCAGTACTTC.

CDR3 sequence reads: CASSSPDRSYEQYF. The DNA for the CDR3 is TGTGCCAGCAGTTCCCCGGACAGGTCCTACGAGCAGTACTTC. The gene calls are TRBV27 and TRBJ2-7, with 7 bases lining up with TRBD1. Trimming took 4 bases from V and 1 from J; bases not matched to a gene: 4. The CDR3 is 14 amino acids. Germline V gene lookup returns CDR1 MNHEY and CDR2 SMNVEV (reference sequence).

Written as DNA, the CDR3 is TGCAGCGTCCTGGGGGACAGGGGGGACCCTGAAGCTTTCTTT. This sequence encodes CSVLGDRGDPEAFF. This chain links TRBV29-1 with TRBJ1-1; 11 bases are shared with TRBD1. CDR3 size: 14 residues. The ends lost 6 bases at V and 6 bases at J; junction bases unmatched: 9. The V gene's germline CDR1 is SQVTM and CDR2 ANQGSEA.

The chain employs TRBV7-9 and TRBJ2-7; 9 bases fit TRBD2. This CDR3 comprises 14 residues. V lost 6 bases and J lost 0; bases outside the gene matches: 3. Germline V gene lookup returns CDR1 SEHNR and CDR2 FQNEAQ (reference sequence). In nucleotides, the CDR3 is TGTGCCAGCAGGACTAGCGGAAGCTCCTACGAGCAGTACTTC. Protein: CASRTSGSSYEQYF.

The chain recombines TRBV20-1 with TRBJ2-7, with 8 bases fitting TRBD1. The CDR3 runs to 11 residues. V dropped 5 bases and J dropped 6; count of bases not matched to a gene: 3. Germline loops: CDR1 DFQATT, CDR2 SNEGSKA (reference sequence). DNA for the CDR3: TGCAGTGCTGGTGACAGGGGCGAGCAGTACTTC. This sequence encodes CSAGDRGEQYF.

The rearrangement joins TRBV29-1 to TRBJ2-1; D is undetermined. The CDR3 spans 14 residues. V gave up 4 bases and J gave up 0 bases, with 10 bases separating them. Per germline, CDR1 SQVTM and CDR2 ANQGSEA. CDR3 in DNA: TGCAGCGTTGGGTGGCGGAGCTCCTACAATGAGCAGTTCTTC. This codes for CSVGWRSSYNEQFF.

The CDR3 sequence: CASSPIGQGENEQFF. In DNA, the CDR3 is TGTGCCAGCAGCCCTATCGGACAGGGTGAGAATGAGCAGTTCTTC. The chain recombines TRBV7-9 with TRBJ2-1; 8 nucleotides line up with TRBD1. Germline CDR1 is SEHNR and CDR2 is FQNEAQ (reference sequence). V was pared by 5 bases and J by 7 bases, with 10 bases of the junction left unmatched. The CDR3 length is 15 residues. Full variable domain (outside the CDR3, taken from reference TRBV7-9 and TRBJ2-1): DTGVSQNPRHKITKRGQNVTFRCDPISEHNRLYWYRQTLGQGPEFLTYFQNEAQLEKSRLLSDRFSAERPKGSFSTLEIQRTEQGDSAMYLCASSPIGQGENEQFFGPGTRLTVL.

The V gene is TRBV19, the J gene TRBJ1-1, with 8 positions matching TRBD1. This CDR3 is 15 amino acids long. V lost 8 bases, J lost 4 bases, and 12 bases stayed unmatched. Germline values: CDR1 LNHDA, CDR2 SQIVND (reference sequence). The CDR3 sequence is CASALTGELGTEAFF. CDR3 DNA sequence: TGTGCCAGTGCCTTGACAGGGGAGTTGGGCACTGAAGCTTTCTTT.

CDR3 protein: CASSSPSGRSTYF. The CDR3 DNA follows: TGTGCCAGCAGCTCTCCTAGCGGGAGGTCTACGTATTTT. The V gene is TRBV7-9, the J gene TRBJ2-3; 11 nucleotides line up with TRBD2. Per germline, CDR1 SEHNR and CDR2 FQNEAQ (reference sequence). There are 13 residues in the CDR3. V lost 4 bases to trimming and J lost 14 bases; unmatched junction nucleotides: 8. The complete variable domain, with remaining parts taken from reference TRBV7-9 and TRBJ2-3, reads DTGVSQNPRHKITKRGQNVTFRCDPISEHNRLYWYRQTLGQGPEFLTYFQNEAQLEKSRLLSDRFSAERPKGSFSTLEIQRTEQGDSAMYLCASSSPSGRSTYFGPGTRLTVL.

This chain links TRBV10-3 with TRBJ1-2; a possible D gene is TRBD1 (6 bases). Deletions cut 10 bases from V and 4 bases from J, with 16 bases between. The CDR3 covers 13 residues. CDR1 ENHRY and CDR2 SYGVKD come from the germline V gene. This chain's CDR3 is CATGPTGLYGYTF. The CDR3, as DNA: TGTGCCACTGGACCGACAGGACTCTATGGCTACACCTTC.